Below, 24 T cell receptor beta chains from the same sample are listed, as sequenced in a study of tissue T cells after allogeneic stem cell transplantation (dated by TCRdb to 2022 to 2024). Libraries were made using the immunoSEQ multiplex PCR assay. The clones in this table, taken by TCRdb from immuneACCESS, are in-frame only. Not every clone is retained; where verified, under half of the shortfall comes from an unresolved V gene, and the cause of the rest is unknown. For this sample the table gives roughly 960 clones, of which about two thirds were detected only once. The top ten clonotypes cover about 15% of the sample. The sample's time point, from its label and the paper: human tissue collected at research (rapid) autopsy. The source material was esophageal tissue, sampled at autopsy. These TCRs come from a female patient between 40 and 69 years old with steroid-refractory graft-versus-host disease after an allogeneic stem cell transplant. After a transplant, some T cells may be of graft donor origin.

The rearrangement links TRBV30 to TRBJ1-6; 10 bases align to TRBD1. The CDR3 spans 13 residues. J was trimmed by 7 bases and V by 3 bases; bases with no gene match: 0. Germline V CDR1 and CDR2: GTSNPN, SVGIG (reference sequence). The CDR3 spells CAWRGQGNSPLHF. The CDR3 region has the DNA TGTGCCTGGAGGGGACAGGGGAATTCACCCCTCCACTTT.

The chain links TRBV4-1 to TRBJ2-2, with TRBD2 identical over 7 bases. Germline trimming cut 0 bases from V and 8 bases from J; bases unmatched to any gene: 15. This CDR3 spans 18 amino acids. Germline values: CDR1 MGHRA, CDR2 YSYEKL. DNA for the CDR3: TGCGCCAGCAGCCAAGATGGCACCTATAGCGGCGGGAGAGGGGAGCTGTTTTTT. It specifies CASSQDGTYSGGRGELFF.

The CDR3 bases are TGTGCCAGCAGTTTAGAGGGGGCAGAGACCCAGTACTTC. It specifies CASSLEGAETQYF. V and J are TRBV28 and TRBJ2-5, with 7 bases fitting TRBD1. The ends lost 2 bases at V and 4 bases at J; junction bases unmatched: 1. CDR3 length equals 13 residues. Germline loops: CDR1 MDHEN, CDR2 SYDVKM.

This clone occurred a few times. CDR3 in amino acids: CSARDAEQYF. In DNA, the CDR3 is TGCAGTGCTAGAGATGCCGAGCAGTACTTC. The V and J genes are TRBV20-1 and TRBJ2-7; D is undetermined. This CDR3 comprises 10 residues. Germline CDR1 and CDR2: DFQATT and SNEGSKA (reference sequence). The V gene lost 0 bases and the J gene lost 6 bases, with 3 bases spanning the gap.

The chain joins TRBV19 to TRBJ2-1, with D unresolved. Trimming removed 2 bases at V and 0 bases at J, with 5 bases between. Germline assignment: CDR1 LNHDA and CDR2 SQIVND (reference sequence). The CDR3 extends over 14 amino acids. CDR3 loop: CASSILSSYNEQFF. The DNA for the CDR3 is TGTGCCAGTAGTATACTTTCCTCCTACAATGAGCAGTTCTTC.

This rearrangement joins TRBV30 to TRBJ1-1; D is uncertain. This CDR3 is built from 13 residues. The germline V and J ends were trimmed by 0 bases and 13 bases, with 18 bases remaining between them. The germline V gene encodes CDR1 GTSNPN and CDR2 SVGIG (reference sequence). The CDR3 region has the DNA TGTGCCTGGAGTGTATTATATGGGAGTCAAGTTTTCTTT. Encoded protein: CAWSVLYGSQVFF.

The gene calls are TRBV28 and TRBJ2-3; 8 nucleotides line up with TRBD2. The V gene's germline CDR1 is MDHEN and CDR2 SYDVKM. V lost 8 bases and J lost 6; bases outside the gene matches: 10. The CDR3 length is 14 residues. The CDR3 loop reads CASLKLAGWDTQYF. In nucleotides, the CDR3 is TGTGCCAGCCTTAAATTAGCGGGATGGGATACGCAGTATTTT.

The rearrangement joins TRBV7-8 to TRBJ1-1; D is undetermined. CDR1 SGHVS and CDR2 FQNEAQ come from the germline V gene. The CDR3 is 13 amino acids. V dropped 1 base and J dropped 10 bases, with 13 bases sitting between them. The DNA for the CDR3 is TGTGCCAGCAGCTTAGGGTCTGGTCGGACAGCTTTCTTT. This translates into CASSLGSGRTAFF. Full variable domain (outside the CDR3, taken from reference TRBV7-8 and TRBJ1-1): GAGVSQSPRYKVAKRGQDVALRCDPISGHVSLFWYQQALGQGPEFLTYFQNEAQLDKSGLPSDRFFAERPEGSVSTLKIQRTQQEDSAVYLCASSLGSGRTAFFGQGTRLTVV.

The rearrangement uses TRBV28 and TRBJ1-2; no firm D call. The V gene's germline CDR1 is MDHEN and CDR2 SYDVKM. CDR3 size: 12 residues. V lost 3 bases and J lost 4, with 6 bases in between. This chain's CDR3 is CASSLSFYGYTF. The CDR3 bases are TGTGCCAGCAGTTTGTCCTTCTATGGCTACACCTTC.

This rearrangement joins TRBV2 to TRBJ1-1; TRBD1 might be the D (6 bases). Trimming shortened V by 11 bases and J by 1 base, and 14 bases separated the two germline ends. The CDR3 runs to 13 residues. Germline values: CDR1 SNHLY, CDR2 FYNNEI. The CDR3 DNA reads as TGTGCCGGTAGAGGACAGCCGAACACTGAAGCTTTCTTT. This translates into CAGRGQPNTEAFF.

A few counts support this clone. The gene calls are TRBV6-1 and TRBJ1-5, with D possibly TRBD1 on 6 matching bases. Between the trimmed V and J ends, which lost 1 base and 4 bases, there was a span of 8 bases. CDR1 is MNHNS and CDR2 is SASEGT in the germline V gene. There are 14 residues in the CDR3. The CDR3 loop is CASSEGTENQPQHF. The CDR3 coding sequence is TGTGCCAGCAGTGAAGGGACAGAGAATCAGCCCCAGCATTTT.

V usage is TRBV27 and J usage is TRBJ2-5; D assignment may be TRBD1 or TRBD2 (5 bases each). V lost 6 bases, J lost 7 bases, and 12 bases lay in between. The CDR3 is made up of 12 amino acids. Germline values: CDR1 MNHEY, CDR2 SMNVEV (reference sequence). CDR3 bases: TGTGCCAGCAGCCGGACACGGGGGACCCAGTACTTC. This sequence encodes CASSRTRGTQYF.

The chain couples TRBV7-9 to TRBJ1-3; the D is unclear. V was pared by 0 bases and J by 6 bases, with 9 bases between. The CDR3 sequence is 14 residues long. Germline-derived CDR1 and CDR2 are SEHNR and FQNEAQ (reference sequence). The CDR3 bases are TGTGCCAGCAGCTTAGCGAGGACGGAAAACACCATATATTTT. Its protein is CASSLARTENTIYF.

The chain joins TRBV10-3 to TRBJ1-1; 8 bases are a match to TRBD1. Germline V gene sequence: CDR1 ENHRY, CDR2 SYGVKD. J gave up 1 base and V 3 bases, and 4 bases lay outside the gene matches. The length of the CDR3 is 15 residues. The CDR3 region is CAISEAGTGNTEAFF. The CDR3 bases are TGTGCCATCAGTGAAGCCGGGACAGGGAACACTGAAGCTTTCTTT.

This rearrangement joins TRBV21-1 to TRBJ1-5; TRBD1 is the table's D call and was not checked against the DNA. TRBV21-1 is an annotated pseudogene. The CDR3 has 18 amino acids. The CDR3 bases are TGTGCCAGCACCCGAATGGGGGCCCCTGATCATAGCAATCAGCCCCAGCATTTT. Translating gives CASTRMGAPDHSNQPQHF.

The chain couples TRBV4-1 to TRBJ2-7; possibly TRBD2 for D (7 bases). The CDR3 consists of 15 residues. V was cut by 4 bases and J by 5 bases, with 18 bases left in between. The germline V gene encodes CDR1 MGHRA and CDR2 YSYEKL. CDR3 sequence: CASSLFARGADEQYF. The CDR3 nucleotides read TGCGCCAGCAGCCTTTTCGCCCGGGGGGCTGACGAGCAGTACTTC.

The V gene is TRBV28, the J gene TRBJ1-1; no clear D gene. Germline V gene data show CDR1 as MDHEN and CDR2 as SYDVKM. The CDR3 is made up of 13 amino acids. V dropped 3 bases and J dropped 4 bases, with 9 bases sitting between them. The CDR3 DNA follows: TGTGCCAGCAGTTTGGGCATTACCACTGAAGCTTTCTTT. Protein sequence: CASSLGITTEAFF.

The rearrangement links TRBV7-9 to TRBJ1-5; D is unresolved. Trimming left V 5 bases short and J 4 bases short, with 6 bases between. The CDR3 spans 12 residues. Germline V CDR1 and CDR2: SEHNR, FQNEAQ (reference sequence). This CDR3 reads CASSPGNQPQHF. In DNA form, the CDR3 reads TGTGCCAGCAGCCCCGGGAATCAGCCCCAGCATTTT.

The chain has TRBV7-6 and TRBJ2-1; tentatively, D is TRBD2 (5 bases). This CDR3 is 15 amino acids long. Trimming removed 1 base at V and 7 bases at J, with 14 bases between. The germline V gene has CDR1 SGHVS and CDR2 FNYEAQ. CDR3 DNA: TGTGCCAGCAGCTTAGTAACCAGCGGACGGAATGAGCAGTTCTTC. It codes for CASSLVTSGRNEQFF.

There are a few counts of this clone. The rearrangement joins TRBV27 to TRBJ1-5; D gene ambiguous. Germline values: CDR1 MNHEY, CDR2 SMNVEV (reference sequence). The CDR3 extends over 13 amino acids. V gave up 2 bases and J gave up 0 bases, with 2 bases separating them. Here the CDR3 reads CASSLGSNQPQHF. The CDR3 bases are TGTGCCAGCAGTTTAGGTAGCAATCAGCCCCAGCATTTT.

V gene TRBV2 combines with J gene TRBJ1-5; 10 positions match TRBD1. The CDR3 is made up of 17 amino acids. Germline V gene sequence: CDR1 SNHLY, CDR2 FYNNEI. With V trimmed by 5 bases and J by 3 bases, 10 bases remained unmatched. The CDR3 sequence: CASSLLGQGLFNQPQHF. The CDR3 DNA reads as TGTGCCAGCAGTCTATTGGGACAGGGGCTATTCAATCAGCCCCAGCATTTT.

The DNA for the CDR3 is TGTGCCAGCAGCTCTCTGACTAGCGGGAGCGTTTTCCGCCTCTACGAGCAGTACTTC. Translation: CASSSLTSGSVFRLYEQYF. The chain recombines TRBV3-1 (or the pseudogene TRBV3-2) with TRBJ2-7, with 12 bases lining up with TRBD2. This CDR3 comprises 19 residues. V shed 5 bases, J shed 3 bases, and the junction held 17 bases outside the gene matches. Germline V gives CDR1 LGHDT, CDR2 YNNKEL (reference sequence).

This clone is categorized as hyperexpanded. The chain is built from TRBV5-1 and TRBJ1-1; no firm D call. Germline V gene sequence: CDR1 SGHRS, CDR2 YFSETQ. V lost 4 bases, J lost 3 bases, and 16 bases lay in between. The CDR3 sequence is 15 residues long. The CDR3 here is CASSENTGLYTEAFF. The CDR3 DNA reads TGCGCCAGCAGCGAAAACACGGGCCTGTACACTGAAGCTTTCTTT.

The V gene is TRBV30, the J gene TRBJ2-1; tentatively, D is TRBD1 (6 bases). Trimming left V 0 bases short and J 8 bases short, with 11 bases between. This CDR3 contains 13 residues. The germline V gene encodes CDR1 GTSNPN and CDR2 SVGIG (reference sequence). In nucleotides, the CDR3 is TGTGCCTGGAGTGTAAACAGGGTTTATGAGCAGTTCTTC. Translating it yields CAWSVNRVYEQFF.